This paragraph reports one T cell receptor beta chain. The record originates from a study of blood T cell repertoires in COVID-19. Across the whole study: The study drew acute and convalescent COVID-19 samples from the United States, Italy and Spain. PBMCs, B-cell-depleted T cells, or T cells were the source of the cDNA or gDNA that made up the material.

Germline loops: CDR1 SGHRS, CDR2 YFSETQ. This CDR3 has 15 amino acids. Germline trimming cut 2 bases from V and 5 bases from J; bases unmatched to any gene: 1. Methods used by the authors: Amplification from reference gene primers served as the basis for estimated nucleated cell counts. Profiling relied on immunoSEQ multiplex PCR, and the TCRdb table lists in-frame clones only, not all of them. V and J calls plus clone size are reproduced from that table; the DNA served to infer D and trimming. The sample records 250,000 to 300,000 clones, approximately 90% being singletons. The sequence was obtained from a young man with active or convalescent COVID-19. The sample consisted of peripheral blood. This sequence joins TRBV5-1 and TRBJ2-1; 13 positions match TRBD2. In DNA form, the CDR3 reads TGCGCCAGCAGCTTACTAGCGGGGGGGCACAATGAGCAGTTCTTC. Amino acid sequence: CASSLLAGGHNEQFF.